The clone carrying this T cell receptor beta chain has ten or more counts. These data belong to a study of T-cell memory formation after mild COVID-19. There are 13 residues in the CDR3. Trimming removed 1 base from V and 6 bases from J; junction bases left unmatched: 0. Germline V gene data show CDR1 as SGHVS and CDR2 as FNYEAQ. TCRdb passed the 5' RACE reads through MiXCR, listing each CDR3 protein once. The table shows 400,000 to 500,000 distinct CDR3 sequences, with 15% to 25% occurring only once. The source material was PBMCs or a T cell subset sorted from them (not recorded which). The rearrangement links TRBV7-6 to TRBJ2-7, with 10 bases matching TRBD1. The receptor was derived from an adult woman who had mild COVID-19 (a few samples of this study predate the infection). Cell type and time point are not known. The CDR3 DNA follows: TGTGCCAGCAGCTTAGGGACAGGGGGCGAGCAGTACTTC. Translated: CASSLGTGGEQYF.